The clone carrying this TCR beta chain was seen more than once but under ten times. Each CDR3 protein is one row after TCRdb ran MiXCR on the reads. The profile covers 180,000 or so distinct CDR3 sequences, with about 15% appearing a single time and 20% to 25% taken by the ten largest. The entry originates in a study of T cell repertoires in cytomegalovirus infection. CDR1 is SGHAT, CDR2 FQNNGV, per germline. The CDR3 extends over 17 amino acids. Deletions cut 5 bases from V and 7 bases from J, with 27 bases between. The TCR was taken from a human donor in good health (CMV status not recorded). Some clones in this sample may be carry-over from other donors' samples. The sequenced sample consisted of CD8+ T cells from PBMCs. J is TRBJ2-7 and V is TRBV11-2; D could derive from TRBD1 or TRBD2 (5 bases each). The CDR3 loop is CASSTEAGWNLPGEQYF. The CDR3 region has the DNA TGTGCCAGCAGCACCGAGGCGGGTTGGAATTTGCCAGGGGAGCAGTACTTC.